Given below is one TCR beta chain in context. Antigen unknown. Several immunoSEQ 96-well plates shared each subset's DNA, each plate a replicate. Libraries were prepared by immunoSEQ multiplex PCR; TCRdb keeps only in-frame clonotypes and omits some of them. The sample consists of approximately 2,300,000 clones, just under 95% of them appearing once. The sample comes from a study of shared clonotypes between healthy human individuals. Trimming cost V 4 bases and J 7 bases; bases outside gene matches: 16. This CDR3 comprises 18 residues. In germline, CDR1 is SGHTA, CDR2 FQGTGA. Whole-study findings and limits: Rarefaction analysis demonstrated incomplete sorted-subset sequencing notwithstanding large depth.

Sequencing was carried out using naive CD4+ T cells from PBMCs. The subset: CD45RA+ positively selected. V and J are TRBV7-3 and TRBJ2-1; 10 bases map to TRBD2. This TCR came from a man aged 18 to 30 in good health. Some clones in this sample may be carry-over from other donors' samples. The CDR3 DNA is TGTGCCAGCAGCTCTCTTTTTAGGCCGGGACTAGCGAGTAATGAGCAGTTCTTC. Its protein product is CASSSLFRPGLASNEQFF.